The rows below give T cell receptor beta chains drawn from one sample of a study of cytomegalovirus exposure and HLA in healthy donors. Sequencing used immunoSEQ multiplex PCR; TCRdb keeps in-frame clones, though not all of them. The sample carries around 270,000 clones, about 80% recorded once. Specimen: PBMCs. The receptors originated from a girl aged 2 to 9 in good health and CMV-seronegative. CDR3s include the opening cysteine and the closing phenylalanine or tryptophan. Not all rows give a size; the values are once, few, many and, for expanded clones, a class.

- TRBJ2-7 TRBV4-1 CASSPPRVGEQYF
- TRBJ1-1 TRBV6-1 CASSGLVVTEAFF
- TRBJ2-3 TRBV10-3 CAITSGYTDTQYF
- TRBJ1-4 TRBV14 CASSQEGVVNEKLFF
few TRBJ2-5 TRBV5-4 CAWSPGLYQETQYF
few TRBJ2-1 TRBV7-3 CASSSQGHEQFF
- TRBJ2-7 TRBV28 CASSPRLYTYEQYF
- TRBJ1-2 TRBV14 CASSREENYGYTF
- TRBJ2-7 TRBV5-6 CASSLRFKSSYEQYF
once - TRBV5-1 CASSLGDSSCEQYF
- TRBJ1-5 TRBV6-5 CASSYSTEQNQPQHF
- TRBJ2-7 TRBV7-9 CASSSDMSYEQYF
once TRBJ2-7 TRBV29-1 CSVLGLAGAYEQYF
- TRBJ2-3 TRBV28 CASSSISGWGNTDTQYF
- TRBJ2-7 TRBV7-9 CASTSFLDEQYF
- TRBJ2-3 TRBV6-4 CASSETSGGTDTQYF
- TRBJ2-6 TRBV5-4 CASSPTFGRETYGANVLTF
- TRBJ1-4 TRBV5-1 CASSWGQGSEKLFF
- TRBJ1-2 TRBV6-5 CASNQRRDRDGYTF
- TRBJ2-1 TRBV6-4 CASSDVGRKNEQFF
- TRBJ2-1 TRBV5-4 CASTLAGKNNEQFF
- TRBJ2-1 TRBV29-1 CSVGGLASYYNEQFF
- TRBJ2-1 TRBV6-5 CASSRLAAPYNEQFF
- TRBJ2-2 TRBV5-4 CASSLPLAGTGELFF
- TRBJ2-7 TRBV28 CASRRTGGSYEQYF
- TRBJ2-7 TRBV2 CASSEYVGTSGGSSYEQYF
- - TRBV5-4 CASSLGQAGLYEQYF
- TRBJ2-7 TRBV7-9 CASSLDNAYEQYF
- TRBJ1-3 TRBV28 CASRNGEASGNTIYF
- TRBJ2-7 TRBV6-1 CASSLQPDRGFHF
- TRBJ1-2 TRBV28 CASSLGQMGYTF
- TRBJ1-5 TRBV9 CASSVDGQDGQPQHF
- TRBJ2-2 TRBV29-1 CSAVTENTGELFF
- TRBJ2-2 TRBV5-1 CASSQTNTGELFF
few TRBJ2-7 TRBV5-1 CASSSGTGLYEQYF
- TRBJ2-1 TRBV28 CASSFPGTSGRKFF
- TRBJ2-3 TRBV4-1 CASSPPTSGSIHTQYF
- TRBJ1-2 TRBV5-4 CASSWDRGLGNYGYTF
- TRBJ2-7 TRBV9 CASSVHVADPYEQYF
- TRBJ2-5 TRBV7-3 CASSLGGSGETQYF
- TRBJ2-7 TRBV5-1 CASSLVGSFPYEQYF